Given below is one T cell receptor (beta chain) in context. The antigen remains undetermined. Sequencing used immunoSEQ multiplex PCR; TCRdb keeps in-frame clones, though not all of them. The data contain some 290,000 clones, about 86% of them singletons. This sample was taken from a study of Ad26.COV2.S vaccination and SARS-CoV-2 variants. Study-wide context: By the intramuscular route, Ad26.COV2.S was given once, or twice 56 days apart. Points from the study as a whole: With respect to non-spike TCR breadth, vaccine and placebo recipients were similar. A substantial breadth of spike-specific CD8+ and CD4+ T cell responses after vaccination has been reported.

Treatment: over 15 received Ad26.COV2.S at low or high dose, single or two shots; about 5 received placebo; per-sample allocation not given. All samples were drawn on day 63, counting from the first vaccine or placebo injection. This vaccine is an Ad26 vector that expresses the Wuhan-strain SARS-CoV-2 spike. The input for sequencing was peripheral blood, taken in a trial of Ad26.COV2.S vaccine versus placebo. This clonotype originated in a person aged 18-65 years who received the Ad26.COV2.S COVID-19 vaccine or a placebo.

The CDR3 DNA sequence: TGTGCCAGCAGTTTCGACACTGAAGCTTTCTTT. Protein product: CASSFDTEAFF. The rearrangement uses TRBV6-2 or TRBV6-3 and TRBJ1-1; the D is unclear. CDR1 is MNHEY and CDR2 is SVGEGT in the germline V gene. The ends were cut back, 4 bases at V and 3 bases at J, with 3 bases in the middle. The CDR3 has 11 residues.